This TCR beta chain came from a study of human T cells and chemical hapten exposure. Overall study context: The study enrolled mostly female patients with alopecia areata, totalis or universalis. From small differences in pooled library volume came most of the variation in per-sample TCR yields. Notes on the study in general: DPC sensitization produced no change in TCRs with frequency above 1 in 1000.

Individual cDNA molecules had unique molecular identifiers attached to them by the library. One entry per CDR3 protein, called by TCRdb with MiXCR from the RACE reads. Here the sample spans 42,000 or so distinct CDR3 sequences, approximately 3.6% being singletons. As to this clonotype: Its antigen is as yet unknown.

CDR1 and CDR2 from the germline V gene are SGHRS and YFSETQ. The length of the CDR3 is 14 residues. Trimming stripped 2 bases from V and 2 bases from J, with 11 bases between. As to time point: patch test 1, 2 weeks after DPC sensitization. Described treatment: therapeutic diphenylcyclopropenone sensitization with weekly scalp DPC. Unfractionated whole blood was the source of the extracted total RNA. The source is a man aged 50 to 60 with alopecia areata. Some clones in this sample may be carry-over from other donors' samples. Sample: whole blood, taken in connection with sensitization to the hapten diphenylcyclopropenone (DPC). This chain joins TRBV5-1 and TRBJ2-7; D uncertain. In nucleotides, the CDR3 is TGCGCCAGCAGCTTACCCAACTCGCCCTACGAGCAGTACTTC. It is translated as CASSLPNSPYEQYF.